The clone carrying this T cell receptor (beta chain) was observed at least ten times. The antigen is not known. The data were obtained in a study of T cells after yellow fever vaccination. Study as a whole: Fractions of low cell number were prepared using SMART-Seq v4 Ultra Low Input.

Between the trimmed V and J ends, which lost 1 base and 5 bases, there was a span of 6 bases. CDR3 length equals 14 residues. Study-wide results and caveats: Peaking on day 5 versus 15, the secondary response was faster but weaker. Reappearance after the booster was observed for most primary-vaccination clones (around 96% CD4, around 90% CD8).

They built TCR cDNA with 5'RACE template switching, a step that put in a universal primer site and UMIs. Using its own MiXCR run on the 5' RACE reads, TCRdb lists one record per CDR3 protein. Of 500,000 to 650,000 distinct CDR3 sequences listed, 9% to 15% are singletons. This chain joins TRBV12-3 or TRBV12-4 and TRBJ1-6; no clear D. Source: PBMCs, taken on the day of the yellow fever booster vaccination. The receptor's source is a man aged 30-40 years who received the YFV17D yellow fever vaccine. CDR3 in DNA: TGTGCCAGCAGTTTAGGCGCAAATAATTCACCCCTCCACTTT. Protein sequence: CASSLGANNSPLHF.